This T cell receptor beta chain was identified during a study of T cell responses to AZD1222 COVID-19 vaccine. Pooled samples include second doses given at about 4 or 12 weeks. Overall study results and limits: Spike-specific TCR breadth and depth both grew after two AZD1222 doses. Just a handful of AZD1222 recipients were seropositive at baseline. Possibly, clonal diversity was underestimated; donors were largely white British and included more females.

Produced via immunoSEQ multiplex PCR; TCRdb's table is partial and in-frame only. The table records 180,000 or so clones, 80% to 95% of them present only once. A word on this clone: What it recognizes is unknown.

The CDR3 totals 11 residues. Trimming took 6 bases from V and 4 from J, leaving 6 bases between them. This TCR derives from an adult who received the AZD1222 COVID-19 vaccine. The V and J genes are TRBV12-3 or TRBV12-4 and TRBJ1-1; unclear D gene. The sample consisted of peripheral blood, taken 28 days after the second AZD1222 dose. CDR3 region: CASRVGTEAFF. CDR3 sequence (DNA): TGTGCCAGCAGGGTGGGCACTGAAGCTTTCTTT.